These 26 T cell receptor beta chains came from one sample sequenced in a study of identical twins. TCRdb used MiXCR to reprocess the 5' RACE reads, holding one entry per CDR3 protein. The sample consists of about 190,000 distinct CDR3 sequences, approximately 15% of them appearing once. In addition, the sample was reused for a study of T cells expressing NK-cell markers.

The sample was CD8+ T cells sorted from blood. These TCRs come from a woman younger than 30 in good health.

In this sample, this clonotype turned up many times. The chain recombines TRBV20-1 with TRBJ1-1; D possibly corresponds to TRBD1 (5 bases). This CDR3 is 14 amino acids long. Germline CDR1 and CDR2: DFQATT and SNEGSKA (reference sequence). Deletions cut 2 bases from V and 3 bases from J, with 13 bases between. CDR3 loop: CSARMTESDTEAFF. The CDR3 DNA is TGCAGTGCTAGAATGACAGAGTCGGACACTGAAGCTTTCTTT.

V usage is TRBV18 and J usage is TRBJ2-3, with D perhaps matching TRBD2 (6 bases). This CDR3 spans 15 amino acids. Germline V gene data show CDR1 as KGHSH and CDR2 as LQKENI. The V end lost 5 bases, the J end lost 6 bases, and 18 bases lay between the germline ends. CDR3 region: CASSGSSGTSDTQYF. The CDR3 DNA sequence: TGTGCCAGCTCAGGCAGTAGCGGCACCTCGGATACGCAGTATTTT.

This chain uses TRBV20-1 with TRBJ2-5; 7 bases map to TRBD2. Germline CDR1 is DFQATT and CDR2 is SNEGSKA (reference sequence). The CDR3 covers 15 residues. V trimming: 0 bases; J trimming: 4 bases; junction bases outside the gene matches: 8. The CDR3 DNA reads TGCAGTGCTAGAGATCCCACACTAGCGACAGAGACCCAGTACTTC. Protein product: CSARDPTLATETQYF.

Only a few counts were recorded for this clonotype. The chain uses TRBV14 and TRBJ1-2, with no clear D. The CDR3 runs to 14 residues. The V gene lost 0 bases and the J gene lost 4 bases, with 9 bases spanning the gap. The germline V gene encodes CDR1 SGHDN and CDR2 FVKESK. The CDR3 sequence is CASSQEHGFYGYTF. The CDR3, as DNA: TGTGCCAGCAGCCAAGAACACGGATTCTATGGCTACACCTTC.

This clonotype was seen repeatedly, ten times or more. For the CDR3, the DNA is TGTGCCATCAGAGGCGAACGCACAGATACGCAGTATTTT. Amino acids: CAIRGERTDTQYF. The genes are TRBV10-3 and TRBJ2-3; no clear D. There are 13 residues in the CDR3. The V and J ends lost 6 bases and 1 base respectively, with 8 bases between them. Germline assignment: CDR1 ENHRY and CDR2 SYGVKD.

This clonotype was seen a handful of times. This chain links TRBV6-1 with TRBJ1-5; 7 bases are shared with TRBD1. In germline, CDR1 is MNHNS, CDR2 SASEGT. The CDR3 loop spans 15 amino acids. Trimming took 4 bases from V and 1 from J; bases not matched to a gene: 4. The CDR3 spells CASSVTGRSNQPQHF. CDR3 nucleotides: TGTGCCAGCAGTGTGACAGGGAGAAGCAATCAGCCCCAGCATTTT.

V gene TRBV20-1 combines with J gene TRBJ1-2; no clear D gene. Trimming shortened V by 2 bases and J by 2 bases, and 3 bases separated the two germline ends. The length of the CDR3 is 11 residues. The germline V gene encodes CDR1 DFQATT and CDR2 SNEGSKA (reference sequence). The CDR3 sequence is CSARTNYGYTF. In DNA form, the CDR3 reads TGCAGTGCTAGAACAAACTATGGCTACACCTTC.

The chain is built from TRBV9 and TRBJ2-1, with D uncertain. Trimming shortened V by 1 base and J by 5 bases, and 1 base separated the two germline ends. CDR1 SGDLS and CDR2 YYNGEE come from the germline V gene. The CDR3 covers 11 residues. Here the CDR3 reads CASSVNNEQFF. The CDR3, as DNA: TGTGCCAGCAGCGTAAACAATGAGCAGTTCTTC. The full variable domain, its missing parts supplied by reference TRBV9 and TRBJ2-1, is DSGVTQTPKHLITATGQRVTLRCSPRSGDLSVYWYQQSLDQGLQFLIQYYNGEERAKGNILERFSAQQFPDLHSELNLSSLELGDSALYFCASSVNNEQFFGPGTRLTVL.

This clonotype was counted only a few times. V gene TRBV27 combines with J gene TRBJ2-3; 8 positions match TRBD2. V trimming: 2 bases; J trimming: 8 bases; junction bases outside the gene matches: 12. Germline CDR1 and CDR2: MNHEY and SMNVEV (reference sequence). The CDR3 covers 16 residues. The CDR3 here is CASSLLLPGGPGTQYF. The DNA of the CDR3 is TGTGCCAGCAGTTTACTCTTGCCGGGGGGGCCAGGTACGCAGTATTTT.

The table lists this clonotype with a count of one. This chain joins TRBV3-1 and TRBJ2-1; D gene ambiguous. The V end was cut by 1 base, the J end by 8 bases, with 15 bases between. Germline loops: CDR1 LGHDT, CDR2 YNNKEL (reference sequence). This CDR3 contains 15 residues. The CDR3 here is CASSQVTVEMDEQFF. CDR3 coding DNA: TGTGCCAGCAGCCAAGTTACGGTGGAGATGGATGAGCAGTTCTTC.

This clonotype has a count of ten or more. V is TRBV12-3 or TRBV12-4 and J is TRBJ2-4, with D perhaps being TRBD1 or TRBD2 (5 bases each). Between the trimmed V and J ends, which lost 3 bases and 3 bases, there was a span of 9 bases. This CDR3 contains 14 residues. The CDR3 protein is CASSFWGSKNIQYF. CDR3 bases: TGTGCCAGCAGTTTTTGGGGGAGCAAAAACATTCAGTACTTC.

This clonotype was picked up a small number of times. The CDR3 nucleotides read TGCAGTGCTAGCCTCCCGGACAGCAATCTCGAGACCCAGTACTTC. Protein product: CSASLPDSNLETQYF. The chain joins TRBV20-1 to TRBJ2-5; D may be TRBD1 (6 bases). This CDR3 spans 15 amino acids. Deletions cut 3 bases from V and 5 bases from J, with 19 bases between. Germline V lookup: CDR1 DFQATT, CDR2 SNEGSKA (reference sequence).

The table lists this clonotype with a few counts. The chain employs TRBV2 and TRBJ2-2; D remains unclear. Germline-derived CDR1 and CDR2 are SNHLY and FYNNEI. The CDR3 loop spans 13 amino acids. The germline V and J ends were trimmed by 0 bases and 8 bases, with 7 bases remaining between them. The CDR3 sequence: CASSEASRGELFF. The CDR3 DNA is TGTGCCAGCAGTGAAGCGTCTAGAGGGGAGCTGTTTTTT.

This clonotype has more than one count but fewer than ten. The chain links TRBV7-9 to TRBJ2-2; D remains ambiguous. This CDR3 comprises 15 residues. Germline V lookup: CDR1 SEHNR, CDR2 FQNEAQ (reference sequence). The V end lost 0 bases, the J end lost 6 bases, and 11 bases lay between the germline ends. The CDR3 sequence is CASSLALGGSGELFF. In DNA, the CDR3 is TGTGCCAGCAGCTTAGCACTGGGCGGATCCGGGGAGCTGTTTTTT.

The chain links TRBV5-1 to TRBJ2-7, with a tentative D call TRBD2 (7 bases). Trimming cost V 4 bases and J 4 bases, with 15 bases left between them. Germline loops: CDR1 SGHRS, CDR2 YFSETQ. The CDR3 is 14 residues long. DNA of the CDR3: TGCGCCAGCAGCCCCTGGGCGGGGGCGTACGAGCAGTACTTC. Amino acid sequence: CASSPWAGAYEQYF.

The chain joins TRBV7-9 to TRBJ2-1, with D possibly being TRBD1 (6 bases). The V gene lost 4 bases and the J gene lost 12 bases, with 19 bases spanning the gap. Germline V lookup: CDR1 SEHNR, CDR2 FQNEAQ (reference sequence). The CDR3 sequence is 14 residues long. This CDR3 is CASSSATGAGVQFF. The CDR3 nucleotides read TGTGCCAGCAGCTCCGCTACTGGGGCAGGGGTGCAGTTCTTC.

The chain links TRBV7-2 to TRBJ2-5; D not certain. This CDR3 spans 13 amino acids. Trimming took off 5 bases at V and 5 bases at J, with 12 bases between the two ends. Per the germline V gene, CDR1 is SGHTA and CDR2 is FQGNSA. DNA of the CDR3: TGTGCCAGCAGCACAATGGGCTTCGAGACCCAGTACTTC. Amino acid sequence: CASSTMGFETQYF.

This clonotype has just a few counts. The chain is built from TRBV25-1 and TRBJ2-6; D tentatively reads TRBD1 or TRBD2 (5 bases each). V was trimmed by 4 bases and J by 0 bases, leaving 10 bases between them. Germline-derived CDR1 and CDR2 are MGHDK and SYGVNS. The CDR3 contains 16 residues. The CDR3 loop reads CASSGDLYSGANVLTF. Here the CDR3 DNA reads TGTGCCAGCAGTGGGGACCTGTACTCTGGGGCCAACGTCCTGACTTTC.

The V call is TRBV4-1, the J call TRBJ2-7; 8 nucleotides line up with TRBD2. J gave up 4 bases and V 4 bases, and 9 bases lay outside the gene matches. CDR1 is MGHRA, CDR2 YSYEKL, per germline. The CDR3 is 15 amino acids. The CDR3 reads CASSLRAGGNYEQYF. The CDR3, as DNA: TGCGCCAGCAGCCTACGGGCGGGGGGAAATTACGAGCAGTACTTC.

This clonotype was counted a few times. CDR3 in amino acids: CASSQDLRGGLTDTQYF. CDR3 sequence (DNA): TGCGCCAGCAGCCAAGATTTGAGGGGGGGACTCACAGATACGCAGTATTTT. The chain employs TRBV4-1 and TRBJ2-3; tentatively, D is TRBD2 (7 bases). The germline gives CDR1 MGHRA, CDR2 YSYEKL. Trimming pared 0 bases from V and 2 bases from J, leaving 15 bases between. This CDR3 spans 17 amino acids.

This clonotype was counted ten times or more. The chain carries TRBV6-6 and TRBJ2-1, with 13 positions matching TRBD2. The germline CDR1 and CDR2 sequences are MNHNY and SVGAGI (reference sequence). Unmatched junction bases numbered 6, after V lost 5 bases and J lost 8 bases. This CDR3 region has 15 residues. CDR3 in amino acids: CASSPWTSGGDEQFF. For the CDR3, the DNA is TGTGCCAGCAGTCCCTGGACTAGCGGGGGAGATGAGCAGTTCTTC.

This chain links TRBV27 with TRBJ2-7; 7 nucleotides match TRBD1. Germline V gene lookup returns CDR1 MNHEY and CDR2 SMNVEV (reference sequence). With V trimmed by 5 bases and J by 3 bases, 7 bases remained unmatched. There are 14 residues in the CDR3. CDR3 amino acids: CASSPGTDVYEQYF. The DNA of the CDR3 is TGTGCCAGCAGTCCCGGGACAGACGTCTACGAGCAGTACTTC.

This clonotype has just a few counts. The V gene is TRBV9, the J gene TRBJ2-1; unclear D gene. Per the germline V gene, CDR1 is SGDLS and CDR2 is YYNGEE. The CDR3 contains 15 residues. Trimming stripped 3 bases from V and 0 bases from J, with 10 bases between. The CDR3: CASSGGGYSYNEQFF. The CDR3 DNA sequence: TGTGCCAGCAGCGGTGGTGGGTACTCCTACAATGAGCAGTTCTTC.

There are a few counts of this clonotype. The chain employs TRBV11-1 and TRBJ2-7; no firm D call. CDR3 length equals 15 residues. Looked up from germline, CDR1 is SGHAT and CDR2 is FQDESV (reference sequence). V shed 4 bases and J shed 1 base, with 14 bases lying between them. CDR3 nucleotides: TGTGCCAGCAGCTATGGTGGGGTCGTGTCCTACGAGCAGTACTTC. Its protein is CASSYGGVVSYEQYF.

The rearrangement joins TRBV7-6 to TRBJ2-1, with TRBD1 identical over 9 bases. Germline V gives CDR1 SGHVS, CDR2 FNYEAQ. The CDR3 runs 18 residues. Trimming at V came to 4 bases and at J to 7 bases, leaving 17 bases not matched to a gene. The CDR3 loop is CASSSGQGITQGRNEQFF. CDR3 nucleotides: TGTGCCAGCAGCTCGGGACAGGGCATCACCCAAGGGAGAAATGAGCAGTTCTTC.

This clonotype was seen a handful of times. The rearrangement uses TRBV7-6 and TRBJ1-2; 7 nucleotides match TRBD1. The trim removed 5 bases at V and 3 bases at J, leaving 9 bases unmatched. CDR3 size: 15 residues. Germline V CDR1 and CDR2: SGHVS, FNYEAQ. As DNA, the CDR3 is TGTGCCAGCAGCCCGAGGACAGGCCCCTACTATGGCTACACCTTC. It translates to CASSPRTGPYYGYTF.